Here is one TCR beta chain with its context. The sample holds a few counts of this clone. The antigen it binds to is not known. No much larger clone is present one base from it, and per-base qualities are unavailable. From the cysteine up to the phenylalanine, the CDR3 has a length of 14 residues. Only the CDR3 DNA stays, 42 bases, in frame from base 1. The germline V gene sets CDR1 to SGHTA and CDR2 to FQGNSA. Trimmed from V: 5 bases; trimmed from J: 13 bases; junction bases lacking a gene match: 14. The sample is drawn from a study of cytomegalovirus exposure and HLA in healthy donors (TCRdb year 2017). The study in broad terms: According to an earlier analysis of 550 to 750 of the donors, 150 million to 200 million T cells yielded 100 million or so unique TCR beta sequences and roughly 280 Gb of sequence data. The number of typed donors differed by locus: about 620-630 for A, B, C, DRB1 and DQB1; roughly 510 for DQA1; approximately 610 for DPA1; and about 470 for DPB1. In a later analysis, previously published TCR beta repertoires from 670 or so donors were re-analyzed and high-resolution HLA genotyping was added so that TCR occurrence patterns could be studied. The study aimed to test whether cataloging public T cell receptors could reveal signatures of past pathogen exposure. Of the 350 to 450 genotyped donors, less than 90% were placed in the genetic ancestry cluster associated with self-reported Caucasian donors. In addition to the first cohort of roughly 700 subjects, a separate validation cohort of approximately 110 different subjects was used. The later analysis used no new phenotypic data to find candidate immune exposures, relying instead on TCR beta sequences and their occurrence across donors. An earlier analysis of approximately 630 of the donors applied high-throughput TCR beta sequencing to assess whether each TCR beta V gene segment acted as functional or pseudogenic. About 310 gigabases of sequencing data and approximately 93 million unique TCR sequences were included in an early release covering around 650 HLA-typed donors. High-throughput TCR immunosequencing, statistical association of individual TCRs with disease status, and machine learning were combined to predict cytomegalovirus infection status. The T cell repertoires of under 750 subjects were profiled by immunosequencing and related to cytomegalovirus serostatus. All discovery cohort repertoires had been generated on a single sequencing platform. Donor age, sex, ethnicity and CMV serostatus were compiled alongside the repertoire data. Among about 390 genotyped donors of the cohort, an average of approximately 250,000 unique TCR beta nucleotide sequences were sequenced per donor, roughly 20% of them non-productive. HLA typing covered class I and class II loci at four-digit resolution. Roughly five DR-DQ haplotypes were treated as single units for association and clustering because of strong linkage in the cohort. A later genetic analysis took genome-wide SNP genotypes for about 65% of the 666 donors and used that subset as a discovery cohort.

The cohort comprised more than 550 healthy bone marrow donors. At the time of sampling, all cohort members were nominally healthy, though unrecorded immune exposures were likely present. The donor was CMV seropositive and belonged to the group of 250 to 300 seropositive cohort members. Each donor provided a peripheral blood sample, and peripheral blood mononuclear cells were used for TCR beta sequencing. The Qiagen DNeasy Blood Extraction Kit was used to extract genomic DNA from the blood cell samples. The library came from the immunoSEQ multiplex PCR assay. A mixture of 60 forward primers for TCR Vbeta segments and 13 reverse primers for TCR Jbeta segments was used in the multiplex PCR. A multiplex PCR assay on genomic DNA amplified the CDR3 region of rearranged TCR beta genes. Amplified TCR beta libraries were sequenced as 87-base-pair reads on the Illumina HiSeq System. As for how the authors treated the data: A later analysis counted 65 million to 90 million unique TCR beta chains across the 650 to 800 repertoires, and around 9.9 million of these chains were shared by at least two donors. Raw reads were error-corrected and collapsed into unique sequences by a nearest-neighbor algorithm in which closely related sequences were merged to remove PCR and sequencing errors. To assign V, D and J gene segments, CDR3 sequences were aligned to IMGT reference sequences. For a sequence to be retained, at least a six-nucleotide match to both a V gene segment and a J gene segment was required. Rearrangements were classified as productive when the CDR3 lacked stop codons and remained in frame with V and J, and all other rearrangements were classified as non-productive. Following IMGT convention, CDR3 was defined as the stretch from the second conserved V-encoded cysteine up to the conserved J-encoded phenylalanine. In an earlier analysis of roughly 580 of the donors, sequences lacking an unambiguous match to a single V gene segment were excluded. An earlier analysis of 450 to 650 of the donors called V segments functional above 56.7% productive rearrangements and segregating when the between-donor standard deviation exceeded 5%. A statistical classification framework was developed to diagnose cytomegalovirus status using the catalog of TCR beta chain sequences. V and J gene assignment, in a later analysis, came from comparing TCR nucleotide sequences with IMGT/GENE-DB human TR gene sequences. The TCRdist pipeline was used in a later analysis to assign CDR3 sequences and most-parsimonious VDJ recombination scenarios. A later analysis defined each TCR beta chain by its CDR3 amino acid sequence plus V-gene family, and excluded reads lacking a unique V-gene family. As a way to deal with suspected cross-contamination and a sequencing artifact, a later analysis dropped roughly 620 nucleotide sequences that were highly shared and had low generation probability. A later analysis calculated a clonal expansion index for each public chain from normalized within-repertoire ranks of inferred template counts. In a later analysis, generation probabilities were computed using a VDJ recombination model fitted to out-of-frame rearrangements, and the results were checked against IGoR. In a later analysis, hypergeometric tests were used to score TCR-TCR, TCR-HLA and TCR-CMV co-occurrence, with a repertoire-size bias correction applied to TCR pairs. In a later analysis, false discovery rates were estimated by permuting HLA or CMV assignments 20 times. A later analysis grouped co-occurring TCRs with DBSCAN, adding TCRdist sequence similarity when clustering within HLA-allele-positive subsets. Co-occurrence clustering excluded repertoires with fewer than 30,000 or more than 120,000 public chains, plus five with anomalous nucleotide sharing. TCRdb carries this immuneACCESS record with in-frame sequences only. Its versions omit some clonotypes, under half of them owing to an unresolved V gene in the studies checked, with the rest unexplained. The V and J calls and clone size come from that table; D and trimming were worked out from the DNA. The table for this sample lists about 180,000 clones; 80% to 90% of them were counted only once. The ten largest account for approximately 4.4% of the sample.

Points the paper makes about the study in general: In a later analysis, several top co-occurrence clusters were reported to appear linked to parvovirus B19, influenza, CMV and Epstein-Barr virus. Linkage disequilibrium might explain the correlated functional status among segregating V segments, but an unknown experimental factor could not be excluded. The authors suggested that the approach could potentially be generalized to other disease states and immunological phenotypes. In a later analysis, the rate of TCR association differed among HLA loci, with DRB1 alleles having the most associated TCRs and HLA-C alleles having the fewest. For the cohort, immune exposure information was limited to CMV serostatus. The sequencing pipeline was judged likely to have produced a cluster of highly shared sequence variants as a technical artifact. A further reported finding was that TCR beta sequences accurately predicted the HLA-A and HLA-B alleles for most subjects in the first cohort. In this cohort, only TCR beta chains were sequenced, and detectable features were limited by the absence of alpha or paired-chain data. Roughly uniform sequencing depth across donors was assumed in presence/absence analyses, although this assumption may not hold. V-gene and J-gene trimming of TCR beta chains was associated with a missense DCLRE1C variant in a later genetic analysis, and the association was replicated in an independent cohort. When HLA alleles, especially DR and DQ, strongly co-occurred, TCR associations were difficult to assign to individual alleles. An earlier analysis of around 540 of the donors showed that most TCR beta V segments appeared in productive rearrangements either about 87% or about 30% of the time, which broadly matched IMGT annotations. Most TCR sequences were seen in very few donors, while some public TCRs were found in many individuals. Some IMGT-functional V segments, including TRBV6-2 and TRBV6-3, could not be told apart with the 87-base-pair reads, so those segments were excluded. Because HLA typing was missing for some donors at each locus, association tests included only the typed subset. Over 15 rarely observed V segments, including chromosome 9 orphons, were excluded from the earlier analysis of about 600 of the donors because counts were too low. In both the original and validation cohorts, the classifier was reported to diagnose cytomegalovirus status with high specificity and sensitivity. A total of 150 to 200 TCR beta chains were listed by the study as associated with cytomegalovirus. A few of the identified cytomegalovirus-associated TCR beta chains were confirmed in vitro to be specific for cytomegalovirus antigens. A later genetic analysis reported fewer N-insertions in productive TCRs among donors in an Asian-associated ancestry cluster than the roughly 700-donor mean. In a later analysis, about 17,000 TCR beta sequences were associated with specific HLA alleles at a false discovery rate of 0.05. Compared with equally common non-associated chains, HLA-associated TCR beta chains in a later analysis were more clonally expanded and had lower generation probabilities. A later analysis found that most CMV-associated TCR beta chains appeared HLA-restricted, with HLA associations seemingly driven largely by CMV exposure.

The source material was PBMCs. The sequence is built from TRBV7-2 and TRBJ2-3, and TRBD2 aligns with 8 junction nucleotides. This TCR derives from a woman aged 18-29 years in good health and CMV-seropositive. The DNA sequence is given as TGTGCCAGCAGCCCCCTTTTGGCGGGGGGCTCGGAGTATTTT. Its amino acids are CASSPLLAGGSEYF.